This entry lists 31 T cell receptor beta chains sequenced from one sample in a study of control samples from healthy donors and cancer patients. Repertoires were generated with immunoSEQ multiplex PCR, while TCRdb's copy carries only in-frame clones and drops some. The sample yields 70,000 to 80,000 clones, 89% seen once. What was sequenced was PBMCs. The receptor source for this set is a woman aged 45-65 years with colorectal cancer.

CDR3 nucleotides: TGTGCCAGTAGTATTAGTTGGAACTATGGCTACACCTTC. Residues: CASSISWNYGYTF. This chain connects TRBV19 to TRBJ1-2, with D uncertain. Germline CDR1 LNHDA, CDR2 SQIVND (reference sequence). The CDR3 loop spans 13 amino acids. V was pared by 3 bases and J by 2 bases, with 7 bases between.

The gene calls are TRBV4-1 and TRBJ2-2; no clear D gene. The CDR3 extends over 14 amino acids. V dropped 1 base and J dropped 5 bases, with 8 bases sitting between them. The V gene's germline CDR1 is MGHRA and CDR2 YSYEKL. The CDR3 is CASSQVGSTGELFF. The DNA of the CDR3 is TGCGCCAGCAGCCAAGTTGGCAGTACCGGGGAGCTGTTTTTT.

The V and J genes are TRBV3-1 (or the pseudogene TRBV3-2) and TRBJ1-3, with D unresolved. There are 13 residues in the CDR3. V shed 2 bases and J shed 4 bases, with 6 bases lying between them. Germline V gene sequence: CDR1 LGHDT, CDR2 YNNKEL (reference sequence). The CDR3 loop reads CASSQSGGNTIYF. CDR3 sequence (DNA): TGTGCCAGCAGCCAATCCGGGGGAAACACCATATATTTT.

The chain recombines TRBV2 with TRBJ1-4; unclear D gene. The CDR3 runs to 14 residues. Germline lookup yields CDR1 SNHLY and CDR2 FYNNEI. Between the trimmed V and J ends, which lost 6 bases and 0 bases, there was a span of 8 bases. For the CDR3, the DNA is TGTGCCAGCAGATACAGCGCAACTAATGAAAAACTGTTTTTT. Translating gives CASRYSATNEKLFF.

The CDR3 is CASSQGLAGINEQFF. The CDR3 region has the DNA TGCGCCAGCAGCCAAGGACTAGCGGGGATCAATGAGCAGTTCTTC. The rearrangement uses TRBV4-1 and TRBJ2-1; 11 bases are shared with TRBD2. V lost 1 base to trimming and J lost 6 bases; unmatched junction nucleotides: 2. The CDR3 has 15 residues. Germline CDR1 is MGHRA and CDR2 is YSYEKL.

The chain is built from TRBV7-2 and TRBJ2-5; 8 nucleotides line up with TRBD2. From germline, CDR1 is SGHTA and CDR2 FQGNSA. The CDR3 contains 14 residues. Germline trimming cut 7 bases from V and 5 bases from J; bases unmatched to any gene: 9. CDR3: CASTGRGGQETQYF. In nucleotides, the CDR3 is TGTGCCAGCACCGGACGGGGGGGCCAGGAGACCCAGTACTTC.

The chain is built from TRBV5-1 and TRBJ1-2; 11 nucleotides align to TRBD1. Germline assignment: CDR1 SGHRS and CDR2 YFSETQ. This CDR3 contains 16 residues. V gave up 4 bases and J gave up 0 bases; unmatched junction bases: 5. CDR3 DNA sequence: TGCGCCAGCAGCCCTATGGACAGGGGGCCTAACTATGGCTACACCTTC. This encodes CASSPMDRGPNYGYTF.

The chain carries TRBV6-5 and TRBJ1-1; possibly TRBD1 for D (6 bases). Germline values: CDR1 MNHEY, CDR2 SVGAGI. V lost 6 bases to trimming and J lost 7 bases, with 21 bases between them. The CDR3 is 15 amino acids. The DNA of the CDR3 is TGTGCCAGCAGCCCCCTTACAGGGTCAGTGAGTGAAGCTTTCTTT. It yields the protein CASSPLTGSVSEAFF.

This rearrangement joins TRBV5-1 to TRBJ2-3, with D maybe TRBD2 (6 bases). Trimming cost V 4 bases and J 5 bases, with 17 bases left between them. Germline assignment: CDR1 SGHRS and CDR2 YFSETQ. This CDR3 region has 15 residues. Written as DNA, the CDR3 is TGCGCCAGCAGCCTACTAGCTATAGGTGGAGATACGCAGTATTTT. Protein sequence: CASSLLAIGGDTQYF.

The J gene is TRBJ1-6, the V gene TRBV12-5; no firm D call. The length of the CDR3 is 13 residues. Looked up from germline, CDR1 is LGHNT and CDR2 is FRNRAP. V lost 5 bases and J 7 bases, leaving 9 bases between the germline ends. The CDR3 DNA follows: TGTGCTAGTGGTCTCGAAGAGAATTCACCCCTCCACTTT. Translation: CASGLEENSPLHF. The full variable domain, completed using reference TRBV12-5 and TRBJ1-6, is DARVTQTPRHKVTEMGQEVTMRCQPILGHNTVFWYRQTMMQGLELLAYFRNRAPLDDSGMPKDRFSAEMPDATLATLKIQPSEPRDSAVYFCASGLEENSPLHFGNGTRLTVT.

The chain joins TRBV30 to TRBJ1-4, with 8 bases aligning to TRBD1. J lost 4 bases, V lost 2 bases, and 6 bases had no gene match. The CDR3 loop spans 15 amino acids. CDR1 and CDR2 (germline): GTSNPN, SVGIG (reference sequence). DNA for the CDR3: TGTGCCTGGAGTCCACAGGGACAGGTTAATGAAAAACTGTTTTTT. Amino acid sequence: CAWSPQGQVNEKLFF.

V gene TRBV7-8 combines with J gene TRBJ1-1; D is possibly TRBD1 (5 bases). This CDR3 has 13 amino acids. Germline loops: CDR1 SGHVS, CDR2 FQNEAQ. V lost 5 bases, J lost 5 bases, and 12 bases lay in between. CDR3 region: CASSPAGGTEAFF. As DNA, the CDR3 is TGTGCCAGCAGCCCGGCCGGGGGTACTGAAGCTTTCTTT.

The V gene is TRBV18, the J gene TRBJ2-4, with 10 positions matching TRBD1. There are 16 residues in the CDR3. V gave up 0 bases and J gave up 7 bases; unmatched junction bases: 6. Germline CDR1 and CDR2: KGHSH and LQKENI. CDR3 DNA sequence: TGTGCCAGCTCACCACCGGGACAGGGGTCGGGGAACATTCAGTACTTC. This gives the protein CASSPPGQGSGNIQYF.

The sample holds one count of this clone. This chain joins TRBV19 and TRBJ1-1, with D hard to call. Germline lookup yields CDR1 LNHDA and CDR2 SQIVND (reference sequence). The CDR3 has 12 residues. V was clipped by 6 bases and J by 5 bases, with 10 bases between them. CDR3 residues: CASSYGRTEAFF. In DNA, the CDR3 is TGTGCCAGTAGCTATGGGAGGACTGAAGCTTTCTTT.

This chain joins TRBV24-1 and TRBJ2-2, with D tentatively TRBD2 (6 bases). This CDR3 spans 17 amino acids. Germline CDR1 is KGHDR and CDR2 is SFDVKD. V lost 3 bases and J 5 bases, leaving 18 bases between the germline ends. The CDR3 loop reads CATSDQGAGSRTGELFF. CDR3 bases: TGTGCCACCAGTGATCAAGGGGCCGGGAGCAGGACCGGGGAGCTGTTTTTT.

In nucleotides, the CDR3 is TGCGCCAGCGGGGGGGCAGGGGTCCCCTCCAAGAGAGAGACCCAGTACTTC. Translation gives CASGGAGVPSKRETQYF. The chain combines TRBV10-1 with TRBJ2-5; possible D gene TRBD2, 7 bases. The CDR3 length is 17 residues. Trimming took off 8 bases at V and 4 bases at J, with 26 bases between the two ends. The germline V gene encodes CDR1 WNHNN and CDR2 SYGVQD (reference sequence).

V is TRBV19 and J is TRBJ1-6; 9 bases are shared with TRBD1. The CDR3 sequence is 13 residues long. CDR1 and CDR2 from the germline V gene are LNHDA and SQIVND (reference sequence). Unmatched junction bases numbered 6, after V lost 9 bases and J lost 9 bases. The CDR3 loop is CASSGTGSSPLHF. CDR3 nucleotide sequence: TGTGCCAGCTCAGGGACAGGGTCTTCACCCCTCCACTTT.

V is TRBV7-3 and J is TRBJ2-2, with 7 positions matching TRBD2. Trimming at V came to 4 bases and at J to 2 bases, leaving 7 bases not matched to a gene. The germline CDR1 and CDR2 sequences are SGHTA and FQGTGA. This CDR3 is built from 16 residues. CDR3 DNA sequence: TGTGCCAGCAGCTCCCCGGGACTACATAACACCGGGGAGCTGTTTTTT. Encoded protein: CASSSPGLHNTGELFF.

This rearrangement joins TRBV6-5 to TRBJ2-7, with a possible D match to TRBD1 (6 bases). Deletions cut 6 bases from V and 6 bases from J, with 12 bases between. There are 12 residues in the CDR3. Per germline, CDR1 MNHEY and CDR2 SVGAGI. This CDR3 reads CASRKQGGEQYV. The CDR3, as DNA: TGTGCCAGCAGGAAACAGGGTGGCGAGCAGTACGTC.

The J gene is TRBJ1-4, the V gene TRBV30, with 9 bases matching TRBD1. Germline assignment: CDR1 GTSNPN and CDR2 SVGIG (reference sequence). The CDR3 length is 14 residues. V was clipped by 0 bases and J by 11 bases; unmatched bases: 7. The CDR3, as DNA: TGTGCCTGGAGTGTTAAGGGACAGGGTAACAAACTGTTTTTT. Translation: CAWSVKGQGNKLFF.

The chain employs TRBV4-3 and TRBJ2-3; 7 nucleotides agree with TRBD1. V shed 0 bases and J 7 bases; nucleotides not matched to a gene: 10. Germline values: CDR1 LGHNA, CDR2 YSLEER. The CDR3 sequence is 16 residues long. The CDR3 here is CASSQDKRGGRNTQYF. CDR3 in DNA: TGCGCCAGCAGCCAAGATAAGAGAGGGGGCAGAAATACGCAGTATTTT.

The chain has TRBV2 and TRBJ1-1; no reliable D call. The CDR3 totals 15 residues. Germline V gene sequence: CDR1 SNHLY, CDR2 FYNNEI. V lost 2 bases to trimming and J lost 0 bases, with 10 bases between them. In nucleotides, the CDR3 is TGTGCCAGCAGTGAATTCGTGCAGTTGAACACTGAAGCTTTCTTT. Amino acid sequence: CASSEFVQLNTEAFF.

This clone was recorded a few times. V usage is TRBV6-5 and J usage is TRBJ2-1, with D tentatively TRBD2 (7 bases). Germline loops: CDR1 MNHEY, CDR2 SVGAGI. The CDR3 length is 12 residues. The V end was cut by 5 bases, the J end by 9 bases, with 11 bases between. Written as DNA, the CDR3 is TGTGCCAGCAGTCCTAGGGGGGGTGAGCAGTTCTTC. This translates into CASSPRGGEQFF.

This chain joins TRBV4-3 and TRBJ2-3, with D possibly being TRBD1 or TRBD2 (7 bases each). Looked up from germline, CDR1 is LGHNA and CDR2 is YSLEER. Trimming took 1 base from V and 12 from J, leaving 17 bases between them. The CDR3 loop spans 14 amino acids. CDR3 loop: CASSQGEGAGTQYF. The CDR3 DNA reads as TGCGCCAGCAGCCAAGGGGAGGGGGCGGGGACTCAGTATTTT.

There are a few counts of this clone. CDR3 sequence (DNA): TGTGCTAGTGGTGTACAGGGGGCTGGGGCCAACGTCCTGACTTTC. This encodes CASGVQGAGANVLTF. The rearrangement joins TRBV12-5 to TRBJ2-6; TRBD1 aligns across 8 bases. The CDR3 loop spans 15 amino acids. The germline gives CDR1 LGHNT, CDR2 FRNRAP. Unmatched junction bases numbered 2, after V lost 5 bases and J lost 2 bases.

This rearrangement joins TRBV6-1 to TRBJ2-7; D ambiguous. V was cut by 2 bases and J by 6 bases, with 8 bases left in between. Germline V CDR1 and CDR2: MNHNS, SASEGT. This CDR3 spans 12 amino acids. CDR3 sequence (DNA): TGTGCCAGCAGTGAACAGGCTCTCGAGCAGTACGTC. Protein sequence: CASSEQALEQYV.

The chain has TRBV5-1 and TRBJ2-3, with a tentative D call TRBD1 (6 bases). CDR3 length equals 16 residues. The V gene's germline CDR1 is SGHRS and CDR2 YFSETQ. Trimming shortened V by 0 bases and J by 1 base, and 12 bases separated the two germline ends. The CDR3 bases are TGCGCCAGCAGCTTGGGGACAGTTAGGGGCACAGATACGCAGTATTTT. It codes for CASSLGTVRGTDTQYF.

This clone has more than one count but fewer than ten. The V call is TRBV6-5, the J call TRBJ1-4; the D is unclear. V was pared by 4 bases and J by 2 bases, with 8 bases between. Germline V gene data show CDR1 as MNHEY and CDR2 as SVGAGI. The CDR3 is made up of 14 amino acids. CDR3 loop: CASSSLGTNEKLFF. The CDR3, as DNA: TGTGCCAGCAGTTCACTCGGTACTAATGAAAAACTGTTTTTT.

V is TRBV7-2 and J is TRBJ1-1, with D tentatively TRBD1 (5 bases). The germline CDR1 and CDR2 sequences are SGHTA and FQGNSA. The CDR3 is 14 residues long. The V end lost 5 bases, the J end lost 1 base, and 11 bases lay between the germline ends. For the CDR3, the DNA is TGTGCCAGCAGCGTGGGCAGGGCGAACACTGAAGCTTTCTTT. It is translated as CASSVGRANTEAFF.

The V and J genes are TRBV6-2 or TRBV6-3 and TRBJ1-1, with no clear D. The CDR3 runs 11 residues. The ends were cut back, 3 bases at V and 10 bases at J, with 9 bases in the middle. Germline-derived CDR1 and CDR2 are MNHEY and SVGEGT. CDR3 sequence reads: CASSYRGSAFF. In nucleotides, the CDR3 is TGTGCCAGCAGTTATAGAGGATCAGCTTTCTTT.

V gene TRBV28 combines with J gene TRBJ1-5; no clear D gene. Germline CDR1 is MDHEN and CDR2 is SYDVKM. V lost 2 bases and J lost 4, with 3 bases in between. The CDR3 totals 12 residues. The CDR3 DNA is TGTGCCAGCAGTTTAAAGAATCAGCCCCAGCATTTT. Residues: CASSLKNQPQHF. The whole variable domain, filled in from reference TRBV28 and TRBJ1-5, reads DVKVTQSSRYLVKRTGEKVFLECVQDMDHENMFWYRQDPGLGLRLIYFSYDVKMKEKGDIPEGYSVSREKKERFSLILESASTNQTSMYLCASSLKNQPQHFGDGTRLSIL.